Below, 13 T cell receptor beta chains from the same sample are listed, as sequenced in a study of cytomegalovirus exposure and HLA in healthy donors. Primers for the PCR totalled 60 Vbeta and 13 Jbeta. Using immunoSEQ multiplex PCR, the repertoire was profiled, and TCRdb retains in-frame clones only, with some absent. This table holds about 200,000 clones, over 80% found once. Material for sequencing was PBMCs. Every receptor here comes from a boy between 2 and 10 years old in good health and CMV-seronegative.

This clone came up a few times. The chain joins TRBV7-2 to TRBJ1-1; 8 nucleotides align to TRBD1. In germline, CDR1 is SGHTA, CDR2 FQGNSA. V was clipped by 5 bases and J by 1 base; unmatched bases: 3. The CDR3 sequence is 14 residues long. CDR3 DNA: TGTGCCAGCAGCGCGGACAGGGCGAACACTGAAGCTTTCTTT. This codes for CASSADRANTEAFF.

V is TRBV9 and J is TRBJ2-7, with D possibly being TRBD2 (7 bases). Germline V gene data show CDR1 as SGDLS and CDR2 as YYNGEE. V lost 0 bases and J lost 7, with 14 bases in between. The CDR3 is made up of 14 amino acids. CDR3 protein: CASSVEGRGGEQYF. Here the CDR3 DNA reads TGTGCCAGCAGCGTAGAAGGTAGGGGGGGAGAGCAGTACTTC.

The chain uses TRBV11-2 and TRBJ1-1; TRBD1 is a possible D gene (5 bases). Germline CDR1 is SGHAT and CDR2 is FQNNGV. The V end lost 1 base, the J end lost 3 bases, and 6 bases lay between the germline ends. This CDR3 is 13 amino acids long. Written as DNA, the CDR3 is TGTGCCAGCAGCTTAGGGGGGGACACTGAAGCTTTCTTT. This encodes CASSLGGDTEAFF. The full variable domain, rest sourced from reference TRBV11-2 and TRBJ1-1, is EAGVAQSPRYKIIEKRQSVAFWCNPISGHATLYWYQQILGQGPKLLIQFQNNGVVDDSQLPKDRFSAERLKGVDSTLKIQPAKLEDSAVYLCASSLGGDTEAFFGQGTRLTVV.

The chain combines TRBV11-1 with TRBJ1-3, with 9 nucleotides matching TRBD1. The CDR3 is 16 residues long. The J segment lost 4 bases and the V segment lost 5 bases, leaving 9 bases of the junction unmatched. In germline, CDR1 is SGHAT, CDR2 FQDESV (reference sequence). DNA for the CDR3: TGTGCCAGCAGCCGTCCCGGGACAGGGACCGGAAACACCATATATTTT. Protein: CASSRPGTGTGNTIYF. The complete variable domain, with remaining parts taken from reference TRBV11-1 and TRBJ1-3, reads EAEVAQSPRYKITEKSQAVAFWCDPISGHATLYWYRQILGQGPELLVQFQDESVVDDSQLPKDRFSAERLKGVDSTLKIQPAELGDSAMYLCASSRPGTGTGNTIYFGEGSWLTVV.

This clone was detected only a few times. This rearrangement joins TRBV6-5 to TRBJ1-1; D is perhaps TRBD1 (6 bases). This CDR3 spans 15 amino acids. Per germline, CDR1 MNHEY and CDR2 SVGAGI. V was cut by 3 bases and J by 1 base, with 12 bases left in between. CDR3 DNA: TGTGCCAGCAGTTATGTCGGACAGTGGAACACTGAAGCTTTCTTT. Protein: CASSYVGQWNTEAFF.

V usage is TRBV6-5 and J usage is TRBJ2-1, with TRBD1 matching 8 bases. Germline CDR1 is MNHEY and CDR2 is SVGAGI. The V and J ends lost 4 bases and 6 bases, in that order; junction bases with no gene match: 8. The CDR3 has 15 residues. The CDR3 DNA sequence: TGTGCCAGCAGTTCTGTCCCGGGACAGGCCAATGAGCAGTTCTTC. Its translation: CASSSVPGQANEQFF.

This clone was detected a few times. The same CDR3 also results from other DNA sequences found in this sample. The chain joins TRBV29-1 to TRBJ1-1; no reliable D call. The CDR3 is made up of 12 amino acids. V was cut by 5 bases and J by 3 bases, with 10 bases left in between. Germline loops: CDR1 SQVTM, CDR2 ANQGSEA. CDR3 region: CSVRGLYTEAFF. CDR3 DNA sequence: TGCAGCGTTCGCGGCCTTTACACTGAAGCTTTCTTT.

The genes are TRBV7-9 and TRBJ2-2; possible D gene TRBD1, 5 bases. There are 12 residues in the CDR3. Deletions cut 1 base from V and 8 bases from J, with 5 bases between. CDR1 and CDR2 from the germline V gene are SEHNR and FQNEAQ (reference sequence). The chain's CDR3 is CASSLGTGELFF. CDR3 bases: TGTGCCAGCAGCTTAGGGACAGGGGAGCTGTTTTTT. Drawing the rest from reference TRBV7-9 and TRBJ2-2, the complete variable domain is DTGVSQNPRHKITKRGQNVTFRCDPISEHNRLYWYRQTLGQGPEFLTYFQNEAQLEKSRLLSDRFSAERPKGSFSTLEIQRTEQGDSAMYLCASSLGTGELFFGEGSRLTVL.

This clone was observed a single time. The chain joins TRBV4-1 to TRBJ1-2; D is undetermined. The CDR3 loop spans 15 amino acids. The germline V and J ends were trimmed by 4 bases and 4 bases, with 16 bases remaining between them. Germline assignment: CDR1 MGHRA and CDR2 YSYEKL. CDR3 coding DNA: TGCGCCAGCAGCCCCCCGATGACGGGAGGCTATGGCTACACCTTC. Protein product: CASSPPMTGGYGYTF.

V usage is TRBV6-1 and J usage is TRBJ2-7, with TRBD1 matching over 7 bases. Trimming removed 7 bases from V and 2 bases from J; junction bases left unmatched: 11. The CDR3 loop spans 15 amino acids. Germline V gene data show CDR1 as MNHNS and CDR2 as SASEGT. CDR3 in amino acids: CASTYEAGGPYEQYF. As DNA, the CDR3 is TGTGCCAGCACCTACGAGGCAGGGGGTCCCTACGAGCAGTACTTC.

The rearrangement joins TRBV19 to TRBJ2-7; unclear D gene. The germline V gene encodes CDR1 LNHDA and CDR2 SQIVND (reference sequence). V lost 3 bases, J lost 2 bases, and 17 bases lay in between. This CDR3 is built from 16 residues. CDR3 in amino acids: CASSISVRGYPYEQYF. CDR3 DNA sequence: TGTGCCAGTAGTATCTCAGTCCGAGGCTATCCCTACGAGCAGTACTTC.

V gene TRBV6-5 combines with J gene TRBJ1-2; a possible D gene is TRBD1 (6 bases). The CDR3 is 15 residues long. CDR1 and CDR2 (germline): MNHEY, SVGAGI. V was clipped by 5 bases and J by 1 base, with 14 bases between them. CDR3 sequence: CASSRLSRGNYGYTF. The CDR3 nucleotides are TGTGCCAGCAGTCGCCTCAGCAGGGGTAACTATGGCTACACCTTC.

The chain uses TRBV27 and TRBJ2-1; D perhaps matches TRBD2 (6 bases). There are 15 residues in the CDR3. CDR1 MNHEY and CDR2 SMNVEV come from the germline V gene (reference sequence). Trimming removed 6 bases from V and 7 bases from J, with 19 bases in between. The chain's CDR3 is CASSFTSLYRNEQFF. CDR3 coding DNA: TGTGCCAGCAGCTTTACTAGCCTGTATAGGAATGAGCAGTTCTTC.